This T cell receptor (beta chain) is from a study of Graves' ophthalmopathy and Graves' hyperthyroidism (dated by TCRdb to the late 2010s). The study in broad terms: Peripheral blood samples were taken at the time of initial diagnosis, before any treatment was given. TCR beta repertoire signatures were used to distinguish Graves' ophthalmopathy from Graves' hyperthyroidism and to predict progression to ophthalmopathy. In total, some 140 blood samples were TCR-sequenced: some 43 ophthalmopathy, some 80 hyperthyroidism and some 17 hyperthyroidism-to-ophthalmopathy patients. To explore V-J signatures that distinguish ophthalmopathy from hyperthyroidism, a discovery set of 95 to 100 patients was enrolled, made up of some 41 with ophthalmopathy and under 65 with stable hyperthyroidism. For independent validation, a separate cohort was made up of approximately 19 hyperthyroidism patients plus 17 patients who later progressed from hyperthyroidism to ophthalmopathy. T-cell repertoires of thyroid tissue and blood were compared in more than 5 hyperthyroidism patients. Following sampling, methimazole starting at 30 mg daily was administered to hyperthyroidism patients, and high-dose intravenous methylprednisolone was administered to ophthalmopathy patients. For training and testing, the 100 or so patients in the discovery cohort were randomly divided in a 7:3 ratio. The full study reports these points: The 13-signature model separated ophthalmopathy from stable hyperthyroidism with approximately 85% sensitivity and approximately 83% specificity in cross-validation, and 80%/75% in the test set. Among expanded thyroid clonotypes with frequency above 0.001, most also showed up in blood, which suggests that blood repertoires may reflect the thyroid immune response. Sample size was not predetermined statistically, and investigators were not blinded to group allocation. In validation, the model predicted ophthalmopathy progression with about 70% sensitivity and about 73% specificity; roughly 11 predicted patients were CT-confirmed with GO in a median of around 6.5 months.

A word on this clonotype: Its binding antigen is unknown. Compared with germline, one end of the junction differs, possibly owing to a read error.

Stable hyperthyroidism was defined as no progression to ophthalmopathy within 18 months of follow-up. Hyperthyroidism patients were newly diagnosed, were aged 18 to 65 years, and had a disease duration under 2 months. Anyone with other autoimmune diseases, uncontrolled infections, pregnancy or lactation was excluded from the study. Clinical symptoms, serum thyroxine, TRAb, thyroid ultrasound and orbital computed tomography were used for diagnosis. PBMCs were isolated from around 10 ml of fresh peripheral blood by Ficoll-Paque density gradient centrifugation. Trizol reagent was used to extract the total RNA, and its quality was then checked on an Agilent 2100 Bioanalyzer. For repertoire sequencing, TCR beta CDR3 regions were amplified from RNA transcripts. A first-round RT-PCR used HTBI primers with the Qiagen OneStep RT-PCR kit, followed by a second-round multiplex PCR, size selection and purification. Sequencing of the libraries was carried out on an Illumina HiSeq2000 in paired-end mode with 100 bp reads. The paper's data handling went like this. SOAPnuke was used for read processing, and reads with adapters, uncalled bases, a mean Phred below 15, or no exact constant-primer or identifier match were discarded. High-quality paired reads were merged with COPE v1.2.5. Each unique nucleotide sequence was treated as a clonotype, and MiTCR v1.1 was used to align the clonotypes to the IMGT TRB V, D and J references. The analysis was limited to V-J combinations with a frequency above 0.0001, which together covered just over 98% of the repertoires. For each V-J combination, a TCR clonal expansion and chaos score was defined as F50 clonal expansion divided by the chaos observed in the TCRdist matrix. Welch's t-statistics and random forest were used to reduce features to more than ten V-J combinations, which were fed into a naive Bayes classifier. The Morisita-Horn index was used to measure how similar the thyroid and blood repertoires were. Using fastp trimming at Q25 and MiXCR clonotype assembly, TCRdb reanalyzed the public sequencing data and kept in-frame beta chains. Every CDR3 protein is listed once, alongside the most common genes and DNA of its rows. TCRdb's processing, not the study's, gives the V and J calls here. This sample holds roughly 610,000 distinct CDR3 sequences; approximately 21% were observed only once. The ten most abundant clones make up approximately 7% of the sample.

The CDR3 contains 15 residues, cysteine and phenylalanine counted. Solely the CDR3 DNA is kept, with 45 bases framed from the first base. Sequences DFQATT (CDR1) and SNEGSKA (CDR2) are obtained from the germline V gene (reference sequence). This sequence uses TRBV20-1 and TRBJ2-2; D gene: possibly TRBD2, on 6 matching bases. This sequence was found in a woman younger than 35 with stable Graves' hyperthyroidism. Some clones in this sample may be carry-over from other donors' samples. Donor details come from another sample of the same person, matched by shared clones. Specimen: peripheral blood. The CDR3 protein is CSASHGGSVTGELLF. The DNA sequence is TGCAGTGCTAGCCACGGGGGATCGGTCACCGGGGAGCTGCTTTTT.